A selection of T cell receptor beta chains follows, all from one sample in a study of shared clonotypes between healthy human individuals. Assay used: immunoSEQ multiplex PCR; TCRdb lists only in-frame clones, some missing. Here the sample spans about 2.4 million clones, 93% being singletons. The sequenced sample consisted of naive CD4+ T cells from PBMCs. The receptors come from a man aged 18 to 29 in good health. Some clones in this sample may be carry-over from other donors' samples. The CDR3 runs from the conserved cysteine through the conserved F or W. Each record gives: clone size, D gene, V gene, J gene, CDR3 protein, CDR3 DNA. A D gene is named only where the DNA matches it firmly. Clone size is shown for a subset of rows, as once, few, many or a class of expanded clone.

-	TRBD2	TRBV4-2	TRBJ2-1	CASSDSGRGVYEQFF	TGTGCCAGCAGCGATAGCGGGAGGGGGGTCTATGAGCAGTTCTTC
-	-	TRBV29-1	TRBJ2-5	CSVSQWEETQYF	TGCAGCGTTTCACAGTGGGAAGAGACCCAGTACTTC
-	-	TRBV4-1	TRBJ1-1	CASSQTPGLATEAFF	TGCGCCAGCAGCCAGACGCCAGGGCTGGCCACTGAAGCTTTCTTT
-	-	TRBV30	TRBJ2-3	CAWSAQGTSTDTQYF	TGTGCCTGGAGTGCACAGGGAACTAGCACAGATACGCAGTATTTT
-	-	TRBV6-6	TRBJ1-3	CASSHPGPSGNTIYF	TGTGCCAGCAGTCACCCCGGGCCCTCTGGAAACACCATATATTTT
-	TRBD2	TRBV19	TRBJ2-3	CASSIGSGRYTDTQYF	TGTGCCAGTAGTATTGGTAGCGGGAGGTACACAGATACGCAGTATTTT
-	TRBD1	TRBV7-7	TRBJ2-2	CASSLTTGASRTGELFF	TGTGCCAGCAGCCTCACCACAGGGGCCTCAAGGACCGGGGAGCTGTTTTTT
-	TRBD2	TRBV28	TRBJ2-1	CASSGSGTDNEQFF	TGTGCCAGCAGTGGTAGCGGGACGGACAATGAGCAGTTCTTC
-	-	TRBV5-1	TRBJ1-1	CASSLSFAAPEAFF	TGCGCCAGCAGCTTGTCGTTCGCAGCCCCTGAAGCTTTCTTT
-	-	TRBV11-2	TRBJ2-7	CASSSIHKNPYEQYF	TGTGCCAGCAGCTCCATCCATAAGAACCCCTACGAGCAGTACTTT
-	-	TRBV6-6	TRBJ2-3	CASVPVGTGTDTQYF	TGTGCCAGCGTCCCGGTGGGGACGGGTACAGATACGCAGTATTTT
-	-	TRBV28	TRBJ1-2	CASSLDRLRDYGYTF	TGTGCCAGCAGTTTAGATAGGCTGAGGGATTATGGCTACACCTTC
-	-	TRBV4-2	TRBJ2-5	CASSQGLGGMETQYF	TGTGCCAGCAGCCAAGGATTAGGGGGGATGGAGACCCAGTACTTC
-	-	TRBV4-2	TRBJ1-5	CASSPADGATDQPQHF	TGTGCCAGCAGCCCAGCGGACGGGGCCACGGATCAGCCCCAGCATTTT
-	TRBD1	TRBV6-1	TRBJ1-5	CASFFGQGGQPQHF	TGTGCCAGCTTTTTTGGACAGGGCGGTCAGCCCCAGCATTTT
-	TRBD2	TRBV14	TRBJ2-2	CASSSIAGDYTGELFF	TGTGCCAGCAGCTCGATAGCGGGAGATTACACCGGGGAGCTGTTTTTT
-	-	TRBV7-9	TRBJ1-1	CASSFPDRVRTEAFF	TGTGCCAGCAGCTTTCCCGACCGGGTACGGACTGAAGCTTTCTTT
-	-	TRBV28	TRBJ1-5	CASSQGQPQHF	TGTGCCAGCAGTCAGGGTCAGCCCCAGCATTTT
-	TRBD1	TRBV7-9	TRBJ1-6	CASSKDRDGYSPLHF	TGTGCCAGCAGCAAGGACAGGGACGGTTATTCACCCCTCCACTTT
-	-	TRBV5-1	TRBJ1-2	CASSPVRAPSGYTF	TGCGCCAGCAGCCCCGTAAGGGCCCCCTCTGGCTACACCTTC
-	TRBD1	TRBV7-9	TRBJ1-3	CASSLAPWGQGLNTIYF	TGTGCCAGCAGCTTAGCGCCGTGGGGACAGGGTCTAAACACCATATATTTT
once	-	TRBV15	TRBJ2-5	CATSRAPTRSGETQYF	TGTGCCACCAGCAGAGCTCCGACTAGAAGTGGGGAGACCCAGTACTTC
-	TRBD2	TRBV7-9	TRBJ2-7	CASSRLGGEYYEQYF	TGTGCCAGCAGCAGATTGGGGGGGGAGTACTACGAGCAGTACTTC
-	-	TRBV9	TRBJ2-1	CASRLMRGLGYNEQFF	TGTGCCAGCAGGCTGATGAGGGGCCTGGGCTACAATGAGCAGTTCTTC
once	-	TRBV5-1	TRBJ1-5	CASSLGTENQPQHF	TGCGCCAGCAGCTTGGGGACAGAGAATCAGCCCCAGCATTTT